A single T cell receptor beta chain is shown here with its context. Its target is not known. This entry belongs to a study of T-cell reconstitution after alpha-beta-depleted transplantation in children. Points from the study as a whole: By about two months after transplant, alpha-beta T cells reportedly arose from several hundred graft clones that had expanded. Some patients showed high day-60 TCRbeta diversity, which derived from surviving recipient T cells and thymic progenitors. From newly produced T cells came most of the T-cell counts and diversity one year after transplant.

Deletions cut 5 bases from V and 2 bases from J, with 14 bases between. Germline assignment: CDR1 SGHKS and CDR2 YYEKEE (reference sequence). This CDR3 has 14 amino acids. Preparation of the TCRbeta library was carried out with unique molecular identifiers. TCRdb recomputed calls from the PCR reads with MiXCR, one row per CDR3 protein. The repertoire holds 500,000 to 600,000 distinct CDR3 sequences, 20% to 30% seen once, with 30% to 45% in the top ten. This TCR derives from a boy less than two years old with Wiskott-Aldrich syndrome, due to receive a stem cell transplant. This sequence joins TRBV5-5 and TRBJ2-7; a weak D match, TRBD1 (6 bases). Sample: PBMCs, taken before TCRalphabeta/CD19-depleted stem cell transplant. The CDR3 DNA sequence: TGTGCCAGCAGGACACAGGGTGGACCCTACGAGCAGTACTTC. It is translated as CASRTQGGPYEQYF.